The clone carrying this TCR beta chain was seen only once. The antigen remains unidentified. Naive CD4+ T cells were purified with Tregs depleted by CD25. Constant-region reverse primers amplified full-length variable regions, followed by semi-nested Nested Universal Primer A PCR. From the 5' RACE reads, TCRdb called clonotypes with MiXCR, one entry per CDR3 protein. The sample gives 40,000 to 65,000 distinct CDR3 sequences, about 24% of which show up once; 3.2% is in the top ten. The CDR3 sequence is 16 residues long. Germline assignment: CDR1 MDHEN and CDR2 SYDVKM. The J segment lost 1 base and the V segment lost 4 bases, leaving 8 bases of the junction unmatched. Study-wide points: Tumor Treg TCRs overlapped most with tumor naive CD4+ cells.

The chain has TRBV28 and TRBJ2-5, with TRBD2 matching 8 bases. The sequenced material came from tumor-infiltrating naive CD4+ T cells sorted from the breast tumor. Regarding subset: naive CD4+ T cells, CD4+CD45RA+CD25-. The TCR sequence derives from a female donor with breast cancer. CDR3 bases: TGTGCCAGCAGTTCCCACGGGGGGGCCTTCCAAGAGACCCAGTACTTC. Protein: CASSSHGGAFQETQYF.